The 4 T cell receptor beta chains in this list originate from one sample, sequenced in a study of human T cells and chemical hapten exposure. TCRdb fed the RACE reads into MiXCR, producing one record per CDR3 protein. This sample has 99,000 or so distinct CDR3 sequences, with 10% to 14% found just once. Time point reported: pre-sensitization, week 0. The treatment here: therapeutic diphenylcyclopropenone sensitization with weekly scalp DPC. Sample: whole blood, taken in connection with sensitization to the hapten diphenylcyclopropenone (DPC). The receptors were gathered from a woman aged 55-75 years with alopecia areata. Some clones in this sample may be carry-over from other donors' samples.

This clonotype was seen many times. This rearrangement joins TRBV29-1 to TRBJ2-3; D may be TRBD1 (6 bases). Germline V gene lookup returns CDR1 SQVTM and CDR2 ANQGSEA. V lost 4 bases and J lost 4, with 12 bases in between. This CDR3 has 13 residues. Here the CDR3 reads CSVASGEPDTQYF. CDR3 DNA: TGCAGCGTTGCCTCAGGGGAGCCAGATACGCAGTATTTT.

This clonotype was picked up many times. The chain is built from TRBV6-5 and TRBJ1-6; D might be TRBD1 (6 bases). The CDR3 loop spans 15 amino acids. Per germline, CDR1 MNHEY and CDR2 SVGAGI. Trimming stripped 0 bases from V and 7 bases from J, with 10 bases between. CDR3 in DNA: TGTGCCAGCAGTTACTCGATAACAGGGAATTCACCCCTCCACTTT. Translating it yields CASSYSITGNSPLHF.

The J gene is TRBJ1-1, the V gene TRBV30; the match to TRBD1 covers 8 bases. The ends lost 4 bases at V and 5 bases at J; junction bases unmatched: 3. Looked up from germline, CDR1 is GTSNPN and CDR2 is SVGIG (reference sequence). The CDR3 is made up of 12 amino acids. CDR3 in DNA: TGTGCCTGGACAGGGGGCTGGACTGAAGCTTTCTTT. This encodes CAWTGGWTEAFF.

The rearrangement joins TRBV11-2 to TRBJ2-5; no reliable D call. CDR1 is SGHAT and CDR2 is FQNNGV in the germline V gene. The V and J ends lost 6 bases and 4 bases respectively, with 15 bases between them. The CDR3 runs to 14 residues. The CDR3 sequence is CASSNTASRETQYF. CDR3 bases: TGTGCCAGCAGTAACACAGCCAGCAGAGAGACCCAGTACTTC.